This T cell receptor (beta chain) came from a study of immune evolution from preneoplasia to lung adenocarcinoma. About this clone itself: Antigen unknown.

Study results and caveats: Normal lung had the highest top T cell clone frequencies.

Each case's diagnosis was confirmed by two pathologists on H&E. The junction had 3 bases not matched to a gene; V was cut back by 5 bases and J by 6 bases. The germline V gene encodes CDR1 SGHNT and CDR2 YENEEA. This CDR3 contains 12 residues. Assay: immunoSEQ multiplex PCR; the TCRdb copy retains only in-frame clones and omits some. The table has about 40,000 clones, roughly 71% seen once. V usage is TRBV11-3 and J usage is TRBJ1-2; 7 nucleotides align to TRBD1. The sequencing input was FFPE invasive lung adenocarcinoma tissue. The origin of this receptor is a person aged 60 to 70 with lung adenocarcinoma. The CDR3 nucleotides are TGTGCCAGCAGCCTGACAGGGAATGGCTACACCTTC. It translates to CASSLTGNGYTF.